The 32 T cell receptor beta chains given below trace back to one sample, sequenced in a study of blood T cell repertoires in COVID-19. The data were produced by immunoSEQ multiplex PCR, yet TCRdb's version contains in-frame clones alone and is incomplete. The sample contains about 76,000 clones, around 84% of which appear only once. Material for sequencing was peripheral blood. Receptors were obtained from a man between 60 and 70 years old with COVID-19, enrolled during active disease.

The chain links TRBV7-2 to TRBJ1-4; possible D gene TRBD1, 5 bases. This CDR3 contains 15 residues. The germline gives CDR1 SGHTA, CDR2 FQGNSA. V dropped 1 base and J dropped 3 bases, with 9 bases sitting between them. CDR3 residues: CASSLVAGSNEKLFF. CDR3 in DNA: TGTGCCAGCAGCTTAGTGGCAGGGTCTAATGAAAAACTGTTTTTT.

This chain uses TRBV27 with TRBJ1-2; D perhaps matches TRBD1 (6 bases). Germline V lookup: CDR1 MNHEY, CDR2 SMNVEV (reference sequence). Trimming removed 7 bases at V and 8 bases at J, with 17 bases between. This CDR3 comprises 13 residues. CDR3 protein: CASTTEGGPGYTF. Written as DNA, the CDR3 is TGTGCCAGCACAACCGAGGGGGGGCCGGGCTACACCTTC.

This chain links TRBV19 with TRBJ1-2; TRBD1 agrees at 8 bases. J gave up 0 bases and V 10 bases, and 13 bases lay outside the gene matches. The CDR3 length is 16 residues. Germline V gives CDR1 LNHDA, CDR2 SQIVND (reference sequence). CDR3 sequence reads: CATTWGRGRSNYGYTF. The CDR3 DNA is TGTGCCACTACCTGGGGCAGGGGGCGATCTAACTATGGCTACACCTTC.

The CDR3 DNA reads as TGTGCCAGCAGTGATCCAGGGGGCGCGGGTGCGAACACTGAAGCTTTCTTT. Translation gives CASSDPGGAGANTEAFF. The chain is built from TRBV6-1 and TRBJ1-1; 8 nucleotides match TRBD1. J gave up 1 base and V 3 bases, and 10 bases lay outside the gene matches. Per the germline V gene, CDR1 is MNHNS and CDR2 is SASEGT. The CDR3 length is 17 residues.

This chain joins TRBV10-3 and TRBJ1-3; a weak D match, TRBD1 (6 bases). With 7 bases removed from V and 1 base from J, the gap between germline ends came to 11 bases. Germline V gene data show CDR1 as ENHRY and CDR2 as SYGVKD. The CDR3 has 14 residues. CDR3 in amino acids: CAINDRRSGNTIYF. DNA for the CDR3: TGTGCCATCAACGACAGGCGATCTGGAAACACCATATATTTT.

The V gene is TRBV9, the J gene TRBJ1-5; D is uncertain. V was shortened by 1 base and J by 5 bases, with 7 bases between the two germline ends. Germline lookup yields CDR1 SGDLS and CDR2 YYNGEE. This CDR3 has 13 amino acids. The CDR3 spells CASSVSGHQPQHF. CDR3 nucleotide sequence: TGTGCCAGCAGCGTATCGGGTCATCAGCCCCAGCATTTT.

V usage is TRBV6-1 and J usage is TRBJ1-6; 7 nucleotides match TRBD1. With V trimmed by 1 base and J by 4 bases, 4 bases remained unmatched. The CDR3 spans 16 residues. Germline assignment: CDR1 MNHNS and CDR2 SASEGT. This CDR3 is CASSEGTGTYNSPLHF. CDR3 DNA: TGTGCCAGCAGTGAAGGGACAGGAACATATAATTCACCCCTCCACTTT.

The chain employs TRBV2 and TRBJ2-5, with 11 bases matching TRBD2. The J segment lost 2 bases and the V segment lost 6 bases, leaving 5 bases of the junction unmatched. CDR1 and CDR2 (germline): SNHLY, FYNNEI. The CDR3 has 15 amino acids. The CDR3 DNA reads TGTGCCAGCAGCAAATTAGCGGGGGGGCAAGAGACCCAGTACTTC. This sequence encodes CASSKLAGGQETQYF.

The chain joins TRBV9 to TRBJ1-6; D is uncertain. V was shortened by 0 bases and J by 0 bases, with 10 bases between the two germline ends. The CDR3 is 17 amino acids. Germline values: CDR1 SGDLS, CDR2 YYNGEE. The CDR3 nucleotides read TGTGCCAGCAGCGTAGGTCCAGCTAGCTCCTATAATTCACCCCTCCACTTT. Protein sequence: CASSVGPASSYNSPLHF.

This clone was found once. J is TRBJ1-4 and V is TRBV19, with D perhaps matching TRBD1 (6 bases). Per germline, CDR1 LNHDA and CDR2 SQIVND (reference sequence). The CDR3 extends over 17 amino acids. V was shortened by 8 bases and J by 0 bases, with 19 bases between the two germline ends. The CDR3 reads CASSTTGSAATNEKLFF. CDR3 nucleotides: TGTGCCAGTTCCACGACAGGTTCGGCGGCAACTAATGAAAAACTGTTTTTT.

This sequence joins TRBV11-2 and TRBJ1-2, with TRBD1 matching 8 bases. CDR3 length: 16 residues. J lost 5 bases, V lost 8 bases, and 16 bases had no gene match. Germline V gene sequence: CDR1 SGHAT, CDR2 FQNNGV. CDR3: CASQEIGAGGVYGYTF. CDR3 coding DNA: TGTGCCAGCCAAGAGATTGGGGCAGGGGGCGTGTATGGCTACACCTTC. Full variable domain (outside the CDR3, taken from reference TRBV11-2 and TRBJ1-2): EAGVAQSPRYKIIEKRQSVAFWCNPISGHATLYWYQQILGQGPKLLIQFQNNGVVDDSQLPKDRFSAERLKGVDSTLKIQPAKLEDSAVYLCASQEIGAGGVYGYTFGSGTRLTVV.

The chain links TRBV6-1 to TRBJ1-2; perhaps TRBD1 as D (5 bases). There are 17 residues in the CDR3. The germline CDR1 and CDR2 sequences are MNHNS and SASEGT. Trimming shortened V by 3 bases and J by 4 bases, and 21 bases separated the two germline ends. This CDR3 reads CASSDPGLKVDGYGYTF. CDR3 DNA: TGTGCCAGCAGTGACCCAGGGCTTAAAGTTGACGGCTATGGCTACACCTTC.

The chain combines TRBV7-6 with TRBJ2-3, with a weak D call TRBD2 (5 bases). Germline-derived CDR1 and CDR2 are SGHVS and FNYEAQ. This CDR3 has 13 residues. Trimming removed 5 bases at V and 6 bases at J, with 12 bases between. The CDR3 loop is CASSPTRADTQYF. Written as DNA, the CDR3 is TGTGCCAGCAGCCCTACTAGAGCCGATACGCAGTATTTT.

The chain combines TRBV7-9 with TRBJ1-2; no clear D. V gave up 1 base and J gave up 7 bases, with 10 bases separating them. CDR1 and CDR2 from the germline V gene are SEHNR and FQNEAQ (reference sequence). The CDR3 contains 13 residues. The CDR3 coding sequence is TGTGCCAGCAGCTTAGATACTCAGGCTGGCTACACCTTC. Its protein is CASSLDTQAGYTF.

The V call is TRBV12-3 or TRBV12-4, the J call TRBJ1-2, with D possibly matching TRBD1 (5 bases). The CDR3 contains 13 residues. The V and J ends lost 7 bases and 2 bases respectively, with 11 bases between them. This CDR3 reads CASTATVNYGYTF. Written as DNA, the CDR3 is TGTGCCAGCACCGCGACAGTAAACTATGGCTACACCTTC.

This clone has just one count. The rearrangement joins TRBV19 to TRBJ1-5, with D unresolved. The V gene lost 5 bases and the J gene lost 2 bases, with 10 bases spanning the gap. This CDR3 spans 14 amino acids. From germline, CDR1 is LNHDA and CDR2 SQIVND (reference sequence). CDR3 amino acids: CASSFREGNQPQHF. The CDR3 nucleotides are TGTGCCAGTAGTTTCCGGGAGGGCAATCAGCCCCAGCATTTT.

This clone was observed a single time. V is TRBV14 and J is TRBJ2-2, with TRBD2 identical over 7 bases. V shed 4 bases and J 4 bases; nucleotides not matched to a gene: 15. CDR1 and CDR2 (germline): SGHDN, FVKESK. The CDR3 spans 18 residues. The CDR3 spells CASSLPSGGSFSTGELFF. The CDR3 DNA reads as TGTGCCAGCAGCCTCCCCTCCGGCGGGAGCTTTAGCACCGGGGAGCTGTTTTTT.

The chain couples TRBV6-6 to TRBJ1-5, with D possibly being TRBD1 (5 bases). Deletions cut 0 bases from V and 0 bases from J, with 6 bases between. The CDR3 loop spans 15 amino acids. Per the germline V gene, CDR1 is MNHNY and CDR2 is SVGAGI (reference sequence). The CDR3 sequence: CASSYSRVSNQPQHF. The CDR3 DNA reads TGTGCCAGCAGTTACTCCAGGGTTAGCAATCAGCCCCAGCATTTT.

This chain uses TRBV18 with TRBJ2-7; TRBD1 matches at 9 bases. The CDR3 totals 14 residues. The germline V gene encodes CDR1 KGHSH and CDR2 LQKENI. V lost 4 bases to trimming and J lost 6 bases; unmatched junction nucleotides: 7. CDR3 protein: CASSRRQGEGEQYF. The CDR3 DNA reads TGTGCCAGCTCACGACGACAGGGGGAAGGCGAGCAGTACTTC.

J is TRBJ2-1 and V is TRBV5-1; TRBD2 aligns across 7 bases. This CDR3 region has 14 residues. Germline V gene data show CDR1 as SGHRS and CDR2 as YFSETQ. Trimming at V came to 3 bases and at J to 7 bases, leaving 7 bases not matched to a gene. This chain's CDR3 is CASSYRLAPNEQFF. As DNA, the CDR3 is TGCGCCAGCAGCTACCGACTAGCCCCAAATGAGCAGTTCTTC.

The chain couples TRBV9 to TRBJ2-1; 7 bases agree with TRBD2. Germline trimming cut 0 bases from V and 0 bases from J; bases unmatched to any gene: 3. CDR1 SGDLS and CDR2 YYNGEE come from the germline V gene. This CDR3 is built from 16 residues. CDR3 DNA: TGTGCCAGCAGCGTAGTGGCTAGCGGCTCCTACAATGAGCAGTTCTTC. Protein: CASSVVASGSYNEQFF.

Here the CDR3 DNA reads TGTGCCAGCAGCCAACTTGAGGGGGCGATCTACGAGCAGTACTTC. Protein: CASSQLEGAIYEQYF. This chain connects TRBV4-2 to TRBJ2-7, with 7 bases lining up with TRBD1. The CDR3 consists of 15 residues. V shed 2 bases, J shed 3 bases, and the junction held 7 bases outside the gene matches. Germline V CDR1 and CDR2: LGHNA, YNFKEQ.

V gene TRBV19 combines with J gene TRBJ2-2, with TRBD1 matching 8 bases. Germline trimming cut 6 bases from V and 1 base from J; bases unmatched to any gene: 4. The V gene's germline CDR1 is LNHDA and CDR2 SQIVND (reference sequence). This CDR3 has 15 residues. For the CDR3, the DNA is TGTGCCAGTAGGACAGGGGCTGGGAACACCGGGGAGCTGTTTTTT. It specifies CASRTGAGNTGELFF.

The rearrangement links TRBV7-6 to TRBJ2-7; D uncertain. This CDR3 is built from 13 residues. Germline V gene lookup returns CDR1 SGHVS and CDR2 FNYEAQ. V dropped 4 bases and J dropped 0 bases, with 7 bases sitting between them. CDR3 DNA sequence: TGTGCCAGCAGCTCGTTTAGCTCCTACGAGCAGTACTTC. It yields the protein CASSSFSSYEQYF.

Note on this clone: The sample contains more than one DNA sequence encoding this CDR3. V is TRBV4-1 and J is TRBJ1-2; TRBD1 aligns across 8 bases. CDR3 size: 14 residues. V lost 3 bases to trimming and J lost 2 bases; unmatched junction nucleotides: 2. Germline V gene sequence: CDR1 MGHRA, CDR2 YSYEKL. The CDR3: CASSQDRVNYGYTF. CDR3 sequence (DNA): TGCGCCAGCAGCCAGGACAGGGTCAACTATGGCTACACCTTC.

This chain links TRBV6-5 with TRBJ2-5, with 11 bases fitting TRBD2. There are 15 residues in the CDR3. Germline V gene lookup returns CDR1 MNHEY and CDR2 SVGAGI. The V segment lost 8 bases and the J segment 3 bases; nucleotides outside the gene matches: 8. The CDR3 DNA reads TGTGCCAGCGATAGCGGGAGGGTATCCAAAGAGACCCAGTACTTC. Translation gives CASDSGRVSKETQYF.

This clone was detected once. The V gene is TRBV2, the J gene TRBJ2-2, with D tentatively TRBD1 (6 bases). The CDR3 sequence is 13 residues long. Trimming removed 6 bases at V and 5 bases at J, with 10 bases between. CDR1 and CDR2 (germline): SNHLY, FYNNEI. For the CDR3, the DNA is TGTGCCAGCAGAGGACAGTTGACCGGGGAGCTGTTTTTT. Its translation: CASRGQLTGELFF.

The V and J genes are TRBV19 and TRBJ2-5; 9 positions agree with TRBD2. The CDR3 totals 15 residues. With 6 bases clipped from V and 5 bases from J, the junction kept 10 bases outside the gene matches. From germline, CDR1 is LNHDA and CDR2 SQIVND (reference sequence). CDR3 sequence (DNA): TGTGCCAGTAGGACCACCGGGACTAGCCTGGAGACCCAGTACTTC. Its translation is CASRTTGTSLETQYF.

The gene calls are TRBV19 and TRBJ1-4; TRBD1 agrees at 8 bases. CDR3 length equals 14 residues. Germline V gene lookup returns CDR1 LNHDA and CDR2 SQIVND (reference sequence). The junction had 18 bases not matched to a gene; V was cut back by 10 bases and J by 14 bases. The CDR3 coding sequence is TGTGCCACCTCGGACAGGGCGATTTCGAGAGATCTGTTTTTT. This sequence encodes CATSDRAISRDLFF.

CDR3 amino acids: CASSLTYESVSGYTF. CDR3 nucleotide sequence: TGTGCCAGCAGCTTAACTTACGAGTCTGTCTCGGGCTACACCTTC. The rearrangement links TRBV7-3 to TRBJ1-2; D gene ambiguous. V lost 0 bases and J 8 bases, leaving 16 bases between the germline ends. The length of the CDR3 is 15 residues. Germline V gene lookup returns CDR1 SGHTA and CDR2 FQGTGA.

The V gene is TRBV5-1, the J gene TRBJ2-5; a weak D match, TRBD1 (6 bases). CDR3 size: 14 residues. V was trimmed by 4 bases and J by 1 base, leaving 11 bases between them. Germline CDR1 and CDR2: SGHRS and YFSETQ. The CDR3 DNA sequence: TGCGCCAGCAGCCCCGGACAGATCCAAGAGACCCAGTACTTC. This gives the protein CASSPGQIQETQYF.

The chain joins TRBV30 to TRBJ2-5, with 10 nucleotides matching TRBD1. CDR1 is GTSNPN, CDR2 SVGIG, per germline (reference sequence). The CDR3 loop spans 14 amino acids. V shed 5 bases, J shed 5 bases, and the junction held 8 bases outside the gene matches. CDR3 loop: CAWGRTGGIETQYF. The CDR3, as DNA: TGTGCCTGGGGGAGGACAGGGGGAATTGAGACCCAGTACTTC.